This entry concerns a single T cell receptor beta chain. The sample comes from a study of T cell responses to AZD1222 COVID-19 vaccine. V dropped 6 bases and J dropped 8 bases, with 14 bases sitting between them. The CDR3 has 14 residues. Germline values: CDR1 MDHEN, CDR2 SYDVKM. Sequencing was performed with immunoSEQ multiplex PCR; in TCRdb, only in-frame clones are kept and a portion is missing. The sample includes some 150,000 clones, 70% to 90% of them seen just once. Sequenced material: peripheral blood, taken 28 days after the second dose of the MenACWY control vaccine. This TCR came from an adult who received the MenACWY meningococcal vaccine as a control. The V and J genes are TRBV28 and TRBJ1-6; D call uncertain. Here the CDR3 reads CASRSPGEDSPLHF. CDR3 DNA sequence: TGTGCCAGCAGGTCTCCCGGGGAAGATTCACCCCTCCACTTT.